This TCR beta chain was documented in a study of response to subunit inactivated influenza vaccine. Study-wide findings and caveats: Each seasonal influenza vaccination, the authors suggested, recruits few new T cells.

TCRdb itself ran the RT-PCR reads through MiXCR, one entry per CDR3 protein. The top ten hold around 9.9% of the sample, which has 750,000 to 850,000 distinct CDR3 sequences, about 18% seen once. Trimming shortened V by 1 base and J by 7 bases, and 12 bases separated the two germline ends. The CDR3 contains 13 residues. Germline V gene sequence: CDR1 SQVTM, CDR2 ANQGSEA. This clonotype was observed a few times. Its target is not known. V and J are TRBV29-1 and TRBJ2-3; D is uncertain. This sequence originates from a man in his forties or fifties who received an inactivated influenza vaccine. The source was PBMCs from blood, collected about 5 days after vaccination. In nucleotides, the CDR3 is TGCAGCGTTGAAGGCGCCCGAATCTATACGCAGTATTTT. As protein: CSVEGARIYTQYF.